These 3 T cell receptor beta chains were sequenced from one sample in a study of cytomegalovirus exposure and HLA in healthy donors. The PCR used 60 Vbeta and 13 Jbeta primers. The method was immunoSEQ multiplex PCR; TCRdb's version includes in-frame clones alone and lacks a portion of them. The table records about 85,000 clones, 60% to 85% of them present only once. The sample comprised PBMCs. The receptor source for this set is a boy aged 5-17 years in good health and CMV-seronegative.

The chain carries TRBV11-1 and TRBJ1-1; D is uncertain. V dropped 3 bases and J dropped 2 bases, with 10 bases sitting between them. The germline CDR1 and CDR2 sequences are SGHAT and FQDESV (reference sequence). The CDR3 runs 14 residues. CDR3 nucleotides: TGTGCCAGCAGCTTCAGAGACTATAACACTGAAGCTTTCTTT. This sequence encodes CASSFRDYNTEAFF.

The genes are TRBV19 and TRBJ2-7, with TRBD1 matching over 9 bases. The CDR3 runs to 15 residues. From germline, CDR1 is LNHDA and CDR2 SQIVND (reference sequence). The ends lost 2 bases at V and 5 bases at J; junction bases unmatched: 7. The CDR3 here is CASSISGQGFDEQYF. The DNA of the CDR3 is TGTGCCAGTAGTATAAGCGGACAGGGGTTTGACGAGCAGTACTTC. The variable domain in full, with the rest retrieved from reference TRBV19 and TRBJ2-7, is DGGITQSPKYLFRKEGQNVTLSCEQNLNHDAMYWYRQDPGQGLRLIYYSQIVNDFQKGDIAEGYSVSREKKESFPLTVTSAQKNPTAFYLCASSISGQGFDEQYFGPGTRLTVT.

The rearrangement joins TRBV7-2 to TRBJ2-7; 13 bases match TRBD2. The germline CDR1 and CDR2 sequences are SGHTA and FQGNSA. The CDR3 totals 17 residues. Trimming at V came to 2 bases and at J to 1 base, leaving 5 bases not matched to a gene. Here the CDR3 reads CASSLRGTSGISYEQYF. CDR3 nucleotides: TGTGCCAGCAGCTTAAGGGGGACTAGCGGGATATCCTACGAGCAGTACTTC.